This TCR beta chain was recorded in a study of blood T cell repertoires in COVID-19 (TCRdb year 2020). For the study in its entirety: Samples from collaborators originated in the United States, Italy and Spain and spanned both the acute and convalescent phases of COVID-19. Deeply sampled blood TCRbeta repertoires from subjects exposed to, actively infected with, or recovered from COVID-19 were included in the dataset. HLA class I and class II types, where available, came from metadata supplied by the sample provider rather than from assay-based typing. The repertoires were released in a freely available public database intended as a resource for research on the immune response to SARS-CoV-2. The material from the prospective study consisted of cDNA or gDNA derived from T cells, B-cell-depleted T cells, or PBMCs. Nearly every sample came with metadata listing a de-identified subject ID, COVID-19 status, age in years and sex. Samples were obtained from the ongoing ImmuneRACE study (first 160 participants) and from 1,254 subjects provided by 6 global collaborators.

TCRbeta CDR3 regions were amplified from genomic DNA by means of the immunoSEQ Assay, a bias-controlled multiplex PCR. The authors processed their data as follows. Within the assay, amplification of reference gene primers was used to estimate how many nucleated cells each sample contained. Sequence reads were collapsed and filtered to measure the absolute abundance of every unique TCRbeta CDR3 rearrangement. For each sample, productive Simpson clonality was calculated by taking the square root of Simpson's diversity index across productive rearrangements. This is the immuneACCESS table as TCRdb keeps it, with only in-frame sequences that have V and J called. A part of the clones is gone; compared with another copy, unresolved V genes explain less than half, and the rest is unexplained. V, J and clone size are those of that table, while D and trimming were read from the DNA. In all, the sample holds about 75,000 clones, and approximately 90% of those were seen once. The ten largest account for approximately 19% of the sample.

The CDR3 runs 15 amino acids, cysteine and phenylalanine included. The CDR3 DNA has 45 bases and is translated from base 1. Trimmed from V: 0 bases; trimmed from J: 5 bases; junction bases lacking a gene match: 3. CDR1 and CDR2 were assigned from the germline V gene as SGHAT and FQNNGV. Note on this clone: The antigen this receptor binds is unknown. No clone much larger than this one lies a single base away; base qualities are absent. The sample carries other DNA sequences with the same CDR3.

Overall study outcomes, separate from this receptor: The quantity of clinical and demographic metadata differed by source and by participant and was supplied without curation.

The collaborating institutions used their own protocols to collect whole blood in K2EDTA tubes. For TCRbeta analysis, collaborators shipped samples in one of three forms: frozen whole blood, isolated PBMCs, or DNA extracted from either of those sample types. The sequenced material came from peripheral blood. The chain is made from TRBV11-2 and TRBJ1-5; 8 bases in the middle match TRBD1. This sequence originates from a human donor in a cohort sampled during active COVID-19. The nucleotides read TGTGCCAGCAGCTTAGAATCAGGGGGCCATCAGCCCCAGCATTTT. This codes for CASSLESGGHQPQHF.